This TCR beta chain was obtained from a study of human T cells and chemical hapten exposure. Comment on this clonotype: Its antigen is not known.

Notes on the study in general: Large CDR3 similarity clusters arose significantly more often from expanded TCRs than from controls.

From the RACE reads, TCRdb called clonotypes with MiXCR, one entry per CDR3 protein. The sample consists of 140,000 or so distinct CDR3 sequences, roughly 10% of them appearing once. The CDR3 extends over 17 amino acids. In germline, CDR1 is SEHNR, CDR2 FQNEAQ (reference sequence). V lost 3 bases to trimming and J lost 1 base, with 19 bases between them. Time point of the sample: patch test 2, 6 weeks after DPC sensitization. Documented treatment: therapeutic diphenylcyclopropenone sensitization with weekly scalp DPC. Source: whole blood, taken in connection with sensitization to the hapten diphenylcyclopropenone (DPC). The chain couples TRBV7-9 to TRBJ2-7; D is perhaps TRBD2 (7 bases). The TCR was taken from a woman aged 50 to 60 with alopecia areata. Some clones in this sample may be carry-over from other donors' samples. The DNA for the CDR3 is TGTGCCAGCAGCTTGGGGGCTCGGGACTACCCATCCTACGAGCAGTACTTC. This codes for CASSLGARDYPSYEQYF.